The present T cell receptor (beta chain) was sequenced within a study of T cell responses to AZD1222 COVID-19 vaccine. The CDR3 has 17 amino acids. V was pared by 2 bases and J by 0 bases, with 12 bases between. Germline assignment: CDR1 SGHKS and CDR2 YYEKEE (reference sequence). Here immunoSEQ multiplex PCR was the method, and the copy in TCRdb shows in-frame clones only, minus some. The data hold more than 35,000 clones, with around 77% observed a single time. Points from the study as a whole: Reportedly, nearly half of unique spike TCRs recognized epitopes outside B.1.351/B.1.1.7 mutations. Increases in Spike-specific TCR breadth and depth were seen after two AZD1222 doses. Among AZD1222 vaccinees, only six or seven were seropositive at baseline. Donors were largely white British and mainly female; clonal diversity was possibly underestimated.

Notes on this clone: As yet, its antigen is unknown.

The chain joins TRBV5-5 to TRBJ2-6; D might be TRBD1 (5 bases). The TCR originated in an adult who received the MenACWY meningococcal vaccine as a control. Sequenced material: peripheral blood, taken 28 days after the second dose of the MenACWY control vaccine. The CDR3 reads CASSLEQVASGANVLTF. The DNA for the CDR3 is TGTGCCAGCAGCTTAGAACAGGTGGCCTCTGGGGCCAACGTCCTGACTTTC.